This note documents a single T cell receptor beta chain sequence. Its target is not known. These data come from a study of beta chain features in type 1 diabetes. General study findings and limits: The study notes PCR might favor shorter templates equally in patients and controls. Patients' naive, central memory and Treg TCRB repertoires seemed closer to one another than those of healthy donors. Whether TCRB rearrangement is influenced by HLA type went unresolved here. In all four CD4+ subsets, TCRB CDR3 length was significantly, moderately reduced in type 1 diabetes.

Expressed TCRB transcripts were sequenced because the entire RNA isolate underwent reverse transcription. Profiling relied on immunoSEQ multiplex PCR, and the TCRdb table lists in-frame clones only, not all of them. The data contain 500,000 to 650,000 clones, roughly an eighth of them singletons. CDR1 KGHSH and CDR2 LQKENI come from the germline V gene. This CDR3 has 14 residues. The ends lost 5 bases at V and 3 bases at J; junction bases unmatched: 7. This clonotype was sampled from a young man with type 1 diabetes. V gene TRBV18 combines with J gene TRBJ2-7; 7 bases agree with TRBD1. The sample comprised naive CD4+ T cells from blood. Here the CDR3 reads CASSIQGNLYEQYF. CDR3 nucleotide sequence: TGTGCCAGCTCAATACAGGGGAATCTCTACGAGCAGTACTTC.